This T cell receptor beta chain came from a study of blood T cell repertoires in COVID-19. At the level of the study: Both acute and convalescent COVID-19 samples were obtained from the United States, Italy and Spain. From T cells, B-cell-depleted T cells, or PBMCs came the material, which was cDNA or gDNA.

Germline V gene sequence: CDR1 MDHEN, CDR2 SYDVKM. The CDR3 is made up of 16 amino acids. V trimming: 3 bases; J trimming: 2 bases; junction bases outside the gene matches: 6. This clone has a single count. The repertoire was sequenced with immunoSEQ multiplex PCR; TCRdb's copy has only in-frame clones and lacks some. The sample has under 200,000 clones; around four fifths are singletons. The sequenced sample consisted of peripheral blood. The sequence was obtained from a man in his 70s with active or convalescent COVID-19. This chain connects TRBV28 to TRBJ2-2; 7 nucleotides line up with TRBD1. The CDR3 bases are TGTGCCAGCAGTTTGACGGGACAGATTAACACCGGGGAGCTGTTTTTT. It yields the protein CASSLTGQINTGELFF.